Following are 17 T cell receptor beta chains from one sample sequenced in a study of blood T cell repertoires in COVID-19. The method was immunoSEQ multiplex PCR; TCRdb's version includes in-frame clones alone and lacks a portion of them. Of under 200,000 clones listed, around 83% were seen once; the top ten hold 7%. Sequenced: peripheral blood. Receptors originate from a woman aged 80 or over in a cohort sampled during active or convalescent COVID-19.

The chain couples TRBV6-5 to TRBJ1-5; weak D call: TRBD1 (6 bases). This CDR3 has 14 amino acids. V was trimmed by 7 bases and J by 1 base, leaving 11 bases between them. CDR1 MNHEY and CDR2 SVGAGI come from the germline V gene. CDR3: CASNTGTSNQPQHF. DNA of the CDR3: TGTGCCAGCAATACAGGGACCAGCAATCAGCCCCAGCATTTT.

The gene calls are TRBV19 and TRBJ1-1; no definite D call. CDR3 length equals 14 residues. Trimming pared 3 bases from V and 1 base from J, leaving 9 bases between. Per germline, CDR1 LNHDA and CDR2 SQIVND (reference sequence). The CDR3 region has the DNA TGTGCCAGTAGTATCTCGGCAGGGAACACTGAAGCTTTCTTT. This sequence encodes CASSISAGNTEAFF.

The chain recombines TRBV7-2 with TRBJ1-2; D perhaps matches TRBD1 (5 bases). Trimming removed 8 bases from V and 4 bases from J, with 11 bases in between. Germline-derived CDR1 and CDR2 are SGHTA and FQGNSA. The CDR3 sequence is 12 residues long. CDR3 DNA: TGTGCCAGCTCGACAGCGTTCTATGGCTACACCTTC. Its translation: CASSTAFYGYTF.

This rearrangement joins TRBV2 to TRBJ2-7; D is perhaps TRBD1 (6 bases). CDR1 and CDR2 (germline): SNHLY, FYNNEI. The V end lost 3 bases, the J end lost 0 bases, and 9 bases lay between the germline ends. This CDR3 is built from 14 residues. The chain's CDR3 is CASSDRGYSYEQYV. The CDR3 DNA sequence: TGTGCCAGCAGTGACAGGGGTTACTCCTACGAGCAGTACGTC.

The rearrangement links TRBV2 to TRBJ2-5, with 10 bases lining up with TRBD2. The CDR3 runs to 15 residues. Germline V lookup: CDR1 SNHLY, CDR2 FYNNEI. V trimming: 8 bases; J trimming: 0 bases; junction bases outside the gene matches: 6. The CDR3 protein is CASDASGRDQETQYF. The CDR3 DNA is TGTGCCAGCGACGCGAGCGGGAGGGACCAAGAGACCCAGTACTTC.

At least ten counts were recorded for this clone. The chain joins TRBV14 to TRBJ1-3, with D uncertain. This CDR3 is built from 13 residues. V was trimmed by 5 bases and J by 4 bases, leaving 9 bases between them. Germline V gives CDR1 SGHDN, CDR2 FVKESK. The CDR3 nucleotides read TGTGCCAGCAGCGTCCCAGGCGGAAACACCATATATTTT. This sequence encodes CASSVPGGNTIYF.

This clone has just one count. The rearrangement uses TRBV3-1 (or the pseudogene TRBV3-2) and TRBJ2-1, with a possible D match to TRBD2 (6 bases). This CDR3 spans 14 amino acids. With 7 bases removed from V and 1 base from J, the gap between germline ends came to 11 bases. From germline, CDR1 is LGHDT and CDR2 YNNKEL (reference sequence). CDR3 sequence: CASKRRESYNEQFF. CDR3 coding DNA: TGTGCCAGCAAAAGGAGGGAGTCCTACAATGAGCAGTTCTTC.

The J gene is TRBJ1-2, the V gene TRBV2; the D gene is possibly TRBD1 (6 bases). From germline, CDR1 is SNHLY and CDR2 FYNNEI. V lost 6 bases to trimming and J lost 8 bases, with 19 bases between them. The CDR3 length is 14 residues. The CDR3: CASSPQGRGRGYTF. The CDR3 bases are TGTGCCAGCAGCCCCCAGGGCAGGGGACGGGGCTACACCTTC.

The chain has TRBV19 and TRBJ2-7; 7 nucleotides line up with TRBD1. Germline-derived CDR1 and CDR2 are LNHDA and SQIVND (reference sequence). With 6 bases clipped from V and 4 bases from J, the junction kept 9 bases outside the gene matches. This CDR3 spans 14 amino acids. CDR3 amino acids: CASSPKQTGYEQYF. The CDR3 DNA sequence: TGTGCCAGTAGCCCCAAACAGACAGGGTACGAGCAGTACTTC.

This clone appeared a few times. The chain has TRBV4-3 and TRBJ1-6; 7 bases are shared with TRBD1. Germline V lookup: CDR1 LGHNA, CDR2 YSLEER. V gave up 1 base and J gave up 9 bases; unmatched junction bases: 6. This CDR3 has 15 residues. The CDR3 protein is CASSQGQGGFSPLHF. The CDR3 DNA reads TGCGCCAGCAGCCAAGGGCAGGGGGGTTTTTCACCCCTCCACTTT.

This clone was seen only a few times. J is TRBJ2-1 and V is TRBV18, with 10 bases matching TRBD2. With 5 bases clipped from V and 3 bases from J, the junction kept 4 bases outside the gene matches. The CDR3 sequence is 15 residues long. Germline-derived CDR1 and CDR2 are KGHSH and LQKENI. The CDR3 DNA follows: TGTGCCAGCTCAGCCGCTAGCGGGAGCTACAATGAGCAGTTCTTC. Translating gives CASSAASGSYNEQFF.

The chain uses TRBV25-1 and TRBJ1-2, with 8 bases identical to TRBD1. The CDR3 sequence is 17 residues long. Germline assignment: CDR1 MGHDK and CDR2 SYGVNS. Losses at the gene ends were 5 bases for V and 1 base for J; bases not matched to a gene: 12. CDR3 bases: TGTGCCAGCAGTTCTCCAGCAGGGGGCGGTTATAACTATGGCTACACCTTC. It codes for CASSSPAGGGYNYGYTF.

The chain combines TRBV27 with TRBJ1-4; 12 bases fit TRBD1. The CDR3 loop spans 16 amino acids. Germline V gene sequence: CDR1 MNHEY, CDR2 SMNVEV (reference sequence). The V and J ends lost 7 bases and 8 bases, in that order; junction bases with no gene match: 11. The CDR3 is CASKYGWDRGHEKLFF. The CDR3 DNA reads TGTGCCAGCAAATACGGTTGGGACAGGGGGCACGAAAAACTGTTTTTT.

This rearrangement joins TRBV5-1 to TRBJ2-7, with 9 nucleotides matching TRBD1. This CDR3 has 19 residues. Trimming removed 0 bases from V and 3 bases from J; junction bases left unmatched: 16. Germline CDR1 and CDR2: SGHRS and YFSETQ. The CDR3 loop is CASSLAAVGQGVVDYEQYF. In nucleotides, the CDR3 is TGCGCCAGCAGCTTGGCCGCGGTGGGACAGGGAGTGGTAGACTACGAGCAGTACTTC.

V and J are TRBV28 and TRBJ1-3; D is perhaps TRBD1 (5 bases). Germline CDR1 MDHEN, CDR2 SYDVKM. V lost 4 bases and J 8 bases, leaving 15 bases between the germline ends. This CDR3 is built from 14 residues. CDR3 loop: CASSSRVNGDTIYF. Here the CDR3 DNA reads TGTGCCAGCAGTTCCAGGGTAAATGGGGACACCATATATTTT.

V usage is TRBV5-1 and J usage is TRBJ1-6; D gene unclear. V lost 3 bases and J lost 9, with 19 bases in between. The CDR3 totals 16 residues. CDR1 SGHRS and CDR2 YFSETQ come from the germline V gene. CDR3 nucleotide sequence: TGCGCCAGCAGCTCCGCCTCCCAGGTTTATGGTTCACCCCTCCACTTT. It specifies CASSSASQVYGSPLHF.

This clone came up a few times. V and J are TRBV28 and TRBJ2-2; 11 bases line up with TRBD1. Trimming took 5 bases from V and 6 from J; bases not matched to a gene: 8. In germline, CDR1 is MDHEN, CDR2 SYDVKM. This CDR3 has 16 residues. The CDR3 nucleotides are TGTGCCAGCAGTCCCGGGACAGGGGGTTTCGCCGGGGAGCTGTTTTTT. This gives the protein CASSPGTGGFAGELFF.